The clone carrying this T cell receptor (beta chain) was observed at least ten times. What it recognizes is unknown. Profiling of TCR beta VDJ combinations and CDR3 sequences used genomic DNA as template. Each CDR3 protein is one row after TCRdb ran MiXCR on the reads. The sample includes about 20,000 distinct CDR3 sequences, almost 40% of them seen just once. The V and J ends lost 4 bases and 0 bases, in that order; junction bases with no gene match: 3. The CDR3 has 15 residues. In germline, CDR1 is SEHNR, CDR2 FQNEAQ (reference sequence). CD8+CD57+ cell expansion had been shown by flow cytometry in patients chosen for sequencing. As an additional measure, CD8+CD57+ effector memory cells were sequenced from about 15% of the 12 patients. The enrolled patients all had severe acquired aplastic anemia. This entry comes from a study of CD8+CD57+ T cells in acquired aplastic anemia. Findings and caveats of the study: Patient-derived CD8+CD57+ populations exhibited diminished diversity relative to total CD4+ and CD8+ pools. It was found that roughly 29 CD8+ CDR3 sequences were shared between patients and controls.

The specimen was CD8+CD57+ T cells sorted from PBMCs. Subset denoted: bead-enriched CD8+CD57+ effector memory T cells from SAA patients. The rearrangement uses TRBV7-9 and TRBJ2-1, with 7 bases aligning to TRBD2. The clonotype comes from a human donor with aplastic anemia. The CDR3 sequence is CASSSLANSYNEQFF. CDR3 sequence (DNA): TGTGCCAGCAGCTCACTAGCGAACTCCTACAATGAGCAGTTCTTC.